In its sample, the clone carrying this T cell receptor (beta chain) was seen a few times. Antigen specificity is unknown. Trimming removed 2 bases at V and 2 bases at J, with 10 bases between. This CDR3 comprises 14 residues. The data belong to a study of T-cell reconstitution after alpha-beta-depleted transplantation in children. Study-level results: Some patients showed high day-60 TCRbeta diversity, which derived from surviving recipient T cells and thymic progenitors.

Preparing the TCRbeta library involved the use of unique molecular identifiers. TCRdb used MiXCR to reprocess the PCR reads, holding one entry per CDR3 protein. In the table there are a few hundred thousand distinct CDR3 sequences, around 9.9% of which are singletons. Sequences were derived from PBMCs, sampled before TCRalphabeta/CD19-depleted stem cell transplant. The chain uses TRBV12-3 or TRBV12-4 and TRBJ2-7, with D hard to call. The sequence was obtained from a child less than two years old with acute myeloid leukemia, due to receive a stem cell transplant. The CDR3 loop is CASSLFMDAYEQYF. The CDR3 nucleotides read TGTGCCAGCAGTTTATTTATGGATGCCTACGAGCAGTACTTC.